The 27 T cell receptor beta chains below all came from one sample that was sequenced in a study of spatial heterogeneity in lung cancer. Time point reported: sample taken at primary tumor resection. TCRdb called the 5' RACE reads again in MiXCR, with one record for every CDR3 protein. Counted here are approximately 590 distinct CDR3 sequences, around 21% occurring once; the ten biggest clones make up 15% to 20%. For these receptors, no antigen is known. Findings and limits, study-wide: Within tumors, counts of expanded alpha and beta TCRs tracked tumor mutation counts.

This specimen was lung tumor tissue, taken at surgery. These receptors originate from a male donor with early-stage non-small cell lung cancer.

This clonotype was found once. The J gene is TRBJ2-3, the V gene TRBV2, with TRBD2 matching 7 bases. Germline V gives CDR1 SNHLY, CDR2 FYNNEI. The V gene end was trimmed by 3 bases and the J gene end by 4 bases; junction bases not matched to a gene: 10. This CDR3 has 16 amino acids. The CDR3 loop reads CASSDWREPGADTQYF. The CDR3 bases are TGTGCCAGCAGTGATTGGCGGGAGCCAGGTGCAGATACGCAGTATTTT.

Judged by abundance, this clonotype is hyperexpanded. The chain links TRBV11-3 to TRBJ2-3, with TRBD2 matching over 9 bases. This CDR3 has 15 residues. CDR1 is SGHNT, CDR2 YENEEA, per germline. Trimming removed 1 base from V and 1 base from J; junction bases left unmatched: 0. Written as DNA, the CDR3 is TGTGCCAGCAGCTTAGGGACTAGCGGCACAGATACGCAGTATTTT. Translating it yields CASSLGTSGTDTQYF. The full variable domain, its missing parts supplied by reference TRBV11-3 and TRBJ2-3, is EAGVVQSPRYKIIEKKQPVAFWCNPISGHNTLYWYLQNLGQGPELLIRYENEEAVDDSQLPKDRFSAERLKGVDSTLKIQPAELGDSAVYLCASSLGTSGTDTQYFGPGTRLTVL.

By share, this clonotype ranks as large. The chain links TRBV4-1 to TRBJ1-2, with TRBD1 identical over 11 bases. The V gene end was trimmed by 0 bases and the J gene end by 8 bases; junction bases not matched to a gene: 8. This CDR3 spans 16 amino acids. Germline V gives CDR1 MGHRA, CDR2 YSYEKL. The CDR3 loop reads CASSQDPGQGAWGYTF. In nucleotides, the CDR3 is TGCGCCAGCAGCCAAGATCCCGGACAGGGGGCTTGGGGCTACACCTTC.

This clonotype is categorized as large. This chain joins TRBV25-1 and TRBJ2-5; D is unclear. CDR3 length: 13 amino acids. Germline loops: CDR1 MGHDK, CDR2 SYGVNS. Deletions cut 6 bases from V and 7 bases from J, with 15 bases between. This chain's CDR3 is CASSPGHASTQYF. The CDR3 DNA sequence: TGTGCCAGCAGCCCCGGGCACGCCTCGACCCAGTACTTC.

By share of the sample, this clonotype is large. This chain joins TRBV3-2 and TRBJ2-1. TRBV3-2 is listed as a pseudogene. This CDR3 is 13 amino acids long. CDR3 bases: TGTGCCAGCAGCCATGACGTGTACAATGAGCAGTTCTTC. Translation gives CASSHDVYNEQFF.

This clonotype appeared many times. The chain links TRBV30 to TRBJ1-2, with 10 nucleotides matching TRBD1. The CDR3 runs to 15 residues. The junction had 10 bases not matched to a gene; V was cut back by 2 bases and J by 7 bases. CDR1 and CDR2 (germline): GTSNPN, SVGIG (reference sequence). The CDR3 DNA follows: TGTGCCTGGAGTCCGAGTACCGGGACAGGGGCTGGCTACACCTTC. Protein: CAWSPSTGTGAGYTF.

J is TRBJ2-3 and V is TRBV24-1; the D gene is possibly TRBD2 (7 bases). The length of the CDR3 is 16 residues. V gave up 10 bases and J gave up 2 bases, with 21 bases separating them. Germline V gene data show CDR1 as KGHDR and CDR2 as SFDVKD. The CDR3 DNA reads TGTGCCACTACAAGCGGGACTGGGGGACACACAGATACGCAGTATTTT. Its translation is CATTSGTGGHTDTQYF.

This clonotype is labeled medium-sized (0.01 to 0.1%). This chain links TRBV4-2 with TRBJ2-7; possibly TRBD2 for D (6 bases). The V and J ends lost 4 bases and 2 bases respectively, with 15 bases between them. The germline V gene encodes CDR1 LGHNA and CDR2 YNFKEQ. CDR3 length: 15 residues. CDR3: CASSREWEATYEQYF. Here the CDR3 DNA reads TGTGCCAGCAGCCGGGAGTGGGAGGCCACCTACGAGCAGTACTTC.

By its share, this clonotype is medium-sized. The V call is TRBV20-1, the J call TRBJ2-3; D is unresolved. The CDR3 runs 13 residues. The V gene's germline CDR1 is DFQATT and CDR2 SNEGSKA (reference sequence). Trimming left V 3 bases short and J 2 bases short, with 9 bases between. CDR3 DNA: TGCAGTGCTAGTGGCGGATACACAGATACGCAGTATTTT. Its translation: CSASGGYTDTQYF.

The CDR3 reads CASNLAGGPGEQFF. The CDR3 DNA is TGTGCCAGCAACCTAGCGGGGGGGCCCGGTGAGCAGTTCTTC. The genes are TRBV12-3 or TRBV12-4 and TRBJ2-1; 12 bases are a match to TRBD2. CDR3 length: 14 residues. Losses at the gene ends were 7 bases for V and 9 bases for J; bases not matched to a gene: 7.

The rearrangement uses TRBV28 and TRBJ2-4; D is uncertain. Trimming took 3 bases from V and 4 from J, leaving 10 bases between them. CDR1 and CDR2 (germline): MDHEN, SYDVKM. This CDR3 is 14 amino acids long. CDR3 region: CASSFRSRKNIQYF. The CDR3 coding sequence is TGTGCCAGCAGTTTCAGGTCAAGGAAAAACATTCAGTACTTC.

In this sample, this clonotype is large. This chain connects TRBV10-3 to TRBJ2-1; the match to TRBD2 covers 9 bases. There are 16 residues in the CDR3. CDR1 is ENHRY, CDR2 SYGVKD, per germline. Trimming at V came to 0 bases and at J to 9 bases, leaving 9 bases not matched to a gene. The CDR3 loop is CAISESGGSGRFEQFF. Here the CDR3 DNA reads TGTGCCATCAGTGAGTCGGGAGGTAGCGGGAGATTTGAGCAGTTCTTC.

This clonotype is large within its sample. The genes are TRBV28 and TRBJ2-1; perhaps TRBD1 as D (5 bases). Trimming stripped 6 bases from V and 13 bases from J, with 13 bases between. The CDR3 has 11 amino acids. Looked up from germline, CDR1 is MDHEN and CDR2 is SYDVKM. The CDR3 loop reads CASSTGRFQFF. The CDR3 DNA reads TGTGCCAGCAGCACAGGCCGGTTTCAGTTCTTC.

By its share, this clonotype is medium-sized. V and J are TRBV29-1 and TRBJ1-1; no clear D. The germline V gene has CDR1 SQVTM and CDR2 ANQGSEA. The V gene lost 0 bases and the J gene lost 1 base, with 6 bases spanning the gap. This CDR3 has 13 residues. CDR3 sequence: CSVEERKNTEAFF. As DNA, the CDR3 is TGCAGCGTTGAAGAAAGGAAGAACACTGAAGCTTTCTTT.

This clonotype was picked up many times. V gene TRBV21-1 combines with J gene TRBJ2-4; the table's D call of TRBD1 was not tested on the DNA. TRBV21-1 is labeled a pseudogene. This CDR3 has 15 residues. CDR3 amino acids: CASSTLGTGMDIQYF. Here the CDR3 DNA reads TGTGCCAGCAGTACCCTGGGGACAGGGATGGACATTCAGTACTTC.

The chain combines TRBV5-1 with TRBJ2-7; 7 positions agree with TRBD2. The CDR3 is made up of 16 amino acids. Germline values: CDR1 SGHRS, CDR2 YFSETQ. Trimming took 4 bases from V and 0 from J; bases not matched to a gene: 10. The CDR3 nucleotides are TGCGCCAGCAGCCCCTCCTGGGACTATCACTCCTACGAGCAGTACGTC. This encodes CASSPSWDYHSYEQYV.

This chain links TRBV7-6 with TRBJ2-7; D possibly corresponds to TRBD2 (6 bases). V gave up 5 bases and J gave up 5 bases, with 19 bases separating them. Germline V gives CDR1 SGHVS, CDR2 FNYEAQ. The CDR3 totals 15 residues. The CDR3 loop reads CASSPAWTGEDEQYF. The CDR3 DNA follows: TGTGCCAGCAGCCCAGCGTGGACGGGGGAGGACGAGCAGTACTTC.

This clonotype ranks as large. The chain joins TRBV7-9 to TRBJ1-2; 9 bases are a match to TRBD1. The CDR3 is made up of 14 amino acids. With V trimmed by 5 bases and J by 6 bases, 7 bases remained unmatched. In germline, CDR1 is SEHNR, CDR2 FQNEAQ (reference sequence). The chain's CDR3 is CASSLPGQGHGYTF. In DNA form, the CDR3 reads TGTGCCAGCAGCCTACCGGGACAGGGTCATGGCTACACCTTC.

By share, this clonotype ranks as large (0.1 to 1%). The rearrangement joins TRBV20-1 to TRBJ2-3, with unresolved D. The CDR3 is 12 residues long. V dropped 7 bases and J dropped 2 bases, with 10 bases sitting between them. Germline V gene lookup returns CDR1 DFQATT and CDR2 SNEGSKA (reference sequence). DNA of the CDR3: TGCAGTGTCGACCGTTTCACAGATACGCAGTATTTT. Its translation is CSVDRFTDTQYF.

This clonotype was detected only once. This chain links TRBV27 with TRBJ2-6; maybe TRBD2 (5 bases). With 6 bases removed from V and 3 bases from J, the gap between germline ends came to 6 bases. In germline, CDR1 is MNHEY, CDR2 SMNVEV (reference sequence). The CDR3 has 13 amino acids. CDR3 in DNA: TGTGCCAGCAGGGAGGTTGGGGCCAACGTCCTGACTTTC. Amino acid sequence: CASREVGANVLTF.

Within the sample, this clonotype is large. The rearrangement uses TRBV30 and TRBJ2-7; the D gene is possibly TRBD1 (6 bases). Trimming cost V 2 bases and J 2 bases, with 10 bases left between them. Germline V CDR1 and CDR2: GTSNPN, SVGIG (reference sequence). The CDR3 runs to 13 residues. The CDR3 reads CAWSRGQTYEQYF. Written as DNA, the CDR3 is TGTGCCTGGAGTAGGGGACAAACCTACGAGCAGTACTTC.

There are many counts of this clonotype. This chain joins TRBV20-1 and TRBJ2-7; 9 bases line up with TRBD1. From germline, CDR1 is DFQATT and CDR2 SNEGSKA (reference sequence). V gave up 6 bases and J gave up 5 bases; unmatched junction bases: 11. CDR3 size: 14 residues. Here the CDR3 reads CSAGTGTGINEQYF. The CDR3 DNA reads TGCAGTGCCGGGACCGGGACAGGGATCAACGAGCAGTACTTC.

The chain carries TRBV14 and TRBJ2-5; D is ambiguous. This CDR3 region has 12 residues. The germline gives CDR1 SGHDN, CDR2 FVKESK. V lost 7 bases and J 0 bases, leaving 6 bases between the germline ends. The CDR3 DNA reads as TGTGCCAGCAAAAGGGACCAAGAGACCCAGTACTTC. Translation: CASKRDQETQYF.

By its share, this clonotype is large. This rearrangement joins TRBV7-3 to TRBJ2-3; D tentatively reads TRBD1 or TRBD2 (6 bases each). Germline V CDR1 and CDR2: SGHTA, FQGTGA. Between the trimmed V and J ends, which lost 6 bases and 6 bases, there was a span of 13 bases. There are 13 residues in the CDR3. The CDR3, as DNA: TGTGCCAGCAGTGGTTCCGGGGGCGATACGCAGTATTTT. Protein product: CASSGSGGDTQYF.

By share, this clonotype counts as hyperexpanded (1% or more). The chain combines TRBV20-1 with TRBJ1-5; D ambiguous. Germline CDR1 reads DFQATT; CDR2 reads SNEGSKA (reference sequence). CDR3 length equals 13 residues. The germline V and J ends were trimmed by 5 bases and 4 bases, with 12 bases remaining between them. This CDR3 is CSAGEAQNQPQHF. Written as DNA, the CDR3 is TGCAGTGCTGGGGAGGCGCAAAATCAGCCCCAGCATTTT.

This clonotype is judged large. The chain combines TRBV14 with TRBJ2-7; no definite D call. Trimming took off 0 bases at V and 1 base at J, with 1 base between the two ends. Germline CDR1 and CDR2: SGHDN and FVKESK. The length of the CDR3 is 12 residues. The DNA for the CDR3 is TGTGCCAGCAGCCAAGATTCCTACGAGCAGTACTTC. It yields the protein CASSQDSYEQYF.

Judged by abundance, this clonotype is large (0.1 to 1%). The DNA of the CDR3 is TGTGCCAGCAGATGGAATCGGGGGGGTGAGAGCGATGAGCAGTTCTTC. Translation gives CASRWNRGGESDEQFF. The V and J genes are TRBV11-2 and TRBJ2-1; TRBD2 agrees at 8 bases. Unmatched junction bases numbered 15, after V lost 6 bases and J lost 8 bases. The CDR3 has 16 residues. Per germline, CDR1 SGHAT and CDR2 FQNNGV. The full variable domain, completed using reference TRBV11-2 and TRBJ2-1, is EAGVAQSPRYKIIEKRQSVAFWCNPISGHATLYWYQQILGQGPKLLIQFQNNGVVDDSQLPKDRFSAERLKGVDSTLKIQPAKLEDSAVYLCASRWNRGGESDEQFFGPGTRLTVL.